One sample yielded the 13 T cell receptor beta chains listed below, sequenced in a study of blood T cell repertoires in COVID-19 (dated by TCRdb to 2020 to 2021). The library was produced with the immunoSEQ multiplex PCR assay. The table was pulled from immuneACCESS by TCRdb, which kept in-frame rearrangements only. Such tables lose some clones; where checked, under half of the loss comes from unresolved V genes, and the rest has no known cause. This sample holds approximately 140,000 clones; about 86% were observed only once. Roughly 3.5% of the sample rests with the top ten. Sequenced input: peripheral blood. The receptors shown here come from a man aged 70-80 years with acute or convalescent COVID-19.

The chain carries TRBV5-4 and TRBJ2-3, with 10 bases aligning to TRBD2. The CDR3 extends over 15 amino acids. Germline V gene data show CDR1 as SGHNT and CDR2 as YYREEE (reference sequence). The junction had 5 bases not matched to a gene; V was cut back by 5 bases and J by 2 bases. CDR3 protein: CASRPGTSVTDTQYF. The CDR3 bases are TGTGCCAGCAGACCCGGGACTAGCGTCACAGATACGCAGTATTTT.

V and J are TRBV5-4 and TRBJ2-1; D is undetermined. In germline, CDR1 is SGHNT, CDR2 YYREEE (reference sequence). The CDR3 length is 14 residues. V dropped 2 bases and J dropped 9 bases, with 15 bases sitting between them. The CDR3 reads CASSFEKIPIEQFF. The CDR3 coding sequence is TGTGCCAGCAGCTTCGAGAAAATACCGATTGAGCAGTTCTTC. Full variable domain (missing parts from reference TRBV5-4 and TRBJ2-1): ETGVTQSPTHLIKTRGQQVTLRCSSQSGHNTVSWYQQALGQGPQFIFQYYREEENGRGNFPPRFSGLQFPNYSSELNVNALELDDSALYLCASSFEKIPIEQFFGPGTRLTVL.

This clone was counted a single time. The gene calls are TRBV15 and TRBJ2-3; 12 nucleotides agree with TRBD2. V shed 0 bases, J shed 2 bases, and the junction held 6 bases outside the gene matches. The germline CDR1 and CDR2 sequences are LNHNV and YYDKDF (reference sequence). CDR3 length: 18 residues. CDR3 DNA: TGTGCCACCAGCAGAGATTGGCGGACTAGCGGGAACACAGATACGCAGTATTTT. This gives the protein CATSRDWRTSGNTDTQYF.

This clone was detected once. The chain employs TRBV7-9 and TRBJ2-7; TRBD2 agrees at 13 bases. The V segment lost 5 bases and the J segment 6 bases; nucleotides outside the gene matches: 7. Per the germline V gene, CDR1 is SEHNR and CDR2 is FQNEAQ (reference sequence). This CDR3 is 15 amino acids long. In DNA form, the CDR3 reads TGTGCCAGCAGCGCCCTCGGACTAGCGGGAGTCGAGCAGTACTTC. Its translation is CASSALGLAGVEQYF.

CDR3 sequence (DNA): TGTGCCAGCAGTTCCGGGGGGGGTCGGAACACTGAAGCTTTCTTT. Translation gives CASSSGGGRNTEAFF. The chain uses TRBV2 and TRBJ1-1, with TRBD1 as a possible D gene (5 bases). Between the trimmed V and J ends, which lost 5 bases and 1 base, there was a span of 14 bases. The germline CDR1 and CDR2 sequences are SNHLY and FYNNEI. The CDR3 runs 15 residues.

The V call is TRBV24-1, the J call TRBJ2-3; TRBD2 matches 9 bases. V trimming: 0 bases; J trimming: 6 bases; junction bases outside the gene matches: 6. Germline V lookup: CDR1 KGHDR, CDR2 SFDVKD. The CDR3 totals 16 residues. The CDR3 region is CATSDLTSGPGDTQYF. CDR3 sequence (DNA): TGTGCCACCAGTGATTTGACTAGCGGGCCCGGGGATACGCAGTATTTT.

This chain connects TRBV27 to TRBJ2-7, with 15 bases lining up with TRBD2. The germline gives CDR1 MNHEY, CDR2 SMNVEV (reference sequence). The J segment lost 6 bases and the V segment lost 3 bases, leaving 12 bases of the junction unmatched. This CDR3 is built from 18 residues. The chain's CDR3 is CASSFSPGLAGGPGEQYF. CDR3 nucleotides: TGTGCCAGCAGTTTTTCCCCAGGACTAGCGGGAGGGCCGGGCGAGCAGTACTTC.

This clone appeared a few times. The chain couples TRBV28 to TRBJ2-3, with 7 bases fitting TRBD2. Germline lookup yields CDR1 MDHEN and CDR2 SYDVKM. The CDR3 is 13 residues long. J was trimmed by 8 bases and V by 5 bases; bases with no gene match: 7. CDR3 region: CASSGGRARTQYF. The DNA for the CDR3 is TGTGCCAGCAGTGGGGGGAGGGCACGTACGCAGTATTTT. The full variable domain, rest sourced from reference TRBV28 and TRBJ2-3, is DVKVTQSSRYLVKRTGEKVFLECVQDMDHENMFWYRQDPGLGLRLIYFSYDVKMKEKGDIPEGYSVSREKKERFSLILESASTNQTSMYLCASSGGRARTQYFGPGTRLTVL.

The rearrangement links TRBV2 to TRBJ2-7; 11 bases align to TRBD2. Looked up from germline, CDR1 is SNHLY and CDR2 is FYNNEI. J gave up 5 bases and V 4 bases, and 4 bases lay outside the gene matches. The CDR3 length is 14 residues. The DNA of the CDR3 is TGTGCCAGCAGTGTATTAGCGGGAGGGGACGAGCAGTACTTC. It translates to CASSVLAGGDEQYF.

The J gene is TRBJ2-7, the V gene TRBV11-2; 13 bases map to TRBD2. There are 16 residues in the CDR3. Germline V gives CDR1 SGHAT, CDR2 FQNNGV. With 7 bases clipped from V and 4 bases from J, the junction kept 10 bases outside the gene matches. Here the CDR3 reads CASTPTSGRAYYEQYF. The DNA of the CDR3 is TGTGCCAGCACCCCTACTAGCGGGAGGGCCTATTACGAGCAGTACTTC.

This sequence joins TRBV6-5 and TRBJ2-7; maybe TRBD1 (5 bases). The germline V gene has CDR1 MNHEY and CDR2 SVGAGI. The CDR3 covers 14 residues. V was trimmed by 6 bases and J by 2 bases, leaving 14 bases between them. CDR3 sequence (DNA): TGTGCCAGCAGCACTGACAGAGCTCCCTACGAGCAGTACTTC. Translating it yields CASSTDRAPYEQYF.

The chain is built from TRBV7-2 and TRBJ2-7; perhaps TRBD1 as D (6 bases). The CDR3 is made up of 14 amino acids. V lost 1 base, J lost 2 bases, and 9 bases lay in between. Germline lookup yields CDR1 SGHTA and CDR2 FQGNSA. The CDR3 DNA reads TGTGCCAGCAGCTTAGTCCGGGACACCTACGAGCAGTACTTC. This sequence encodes CASSLVRDTYEQYF.

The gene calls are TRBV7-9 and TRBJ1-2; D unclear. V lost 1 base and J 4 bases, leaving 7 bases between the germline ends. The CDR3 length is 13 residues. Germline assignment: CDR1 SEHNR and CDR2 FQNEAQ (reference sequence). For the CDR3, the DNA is TGTGCCAGCAGCTTAGGAGGCGGCTATGGCTACACCTTC. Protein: CASSLGGGYGYTF.